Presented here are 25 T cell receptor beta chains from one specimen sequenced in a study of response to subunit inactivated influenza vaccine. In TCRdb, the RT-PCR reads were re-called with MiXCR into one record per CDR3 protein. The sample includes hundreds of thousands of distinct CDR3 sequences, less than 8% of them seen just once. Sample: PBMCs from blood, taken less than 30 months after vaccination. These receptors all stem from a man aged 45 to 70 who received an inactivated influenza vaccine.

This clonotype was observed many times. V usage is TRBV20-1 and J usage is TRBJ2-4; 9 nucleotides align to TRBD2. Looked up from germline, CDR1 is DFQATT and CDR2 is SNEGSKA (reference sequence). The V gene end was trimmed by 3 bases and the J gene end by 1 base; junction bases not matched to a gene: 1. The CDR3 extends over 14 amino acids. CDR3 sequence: CSARSGGAKNIQYF. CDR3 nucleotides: TGCAGTGCTAGGAGCGGGGGGGCCAAAAACATTCAGTACTTC.

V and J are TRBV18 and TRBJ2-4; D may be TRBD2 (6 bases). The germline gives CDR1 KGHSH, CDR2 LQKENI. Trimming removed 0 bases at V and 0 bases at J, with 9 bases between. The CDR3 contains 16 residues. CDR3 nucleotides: TGTGCCAGCTCACCACCTAGCGGACTAGCCAAAAACATTCAGTACTTC. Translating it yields CASSPPSGLAKNIQYF.

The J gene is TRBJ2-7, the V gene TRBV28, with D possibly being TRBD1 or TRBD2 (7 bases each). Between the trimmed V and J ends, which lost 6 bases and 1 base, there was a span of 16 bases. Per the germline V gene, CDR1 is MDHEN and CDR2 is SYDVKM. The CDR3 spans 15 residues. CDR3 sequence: CASRRGGGHSYEQYF. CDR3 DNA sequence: TGTGCCAGCAGGAGGGGAGGGGGCCATTCCTACGAGCAGTACTTC.

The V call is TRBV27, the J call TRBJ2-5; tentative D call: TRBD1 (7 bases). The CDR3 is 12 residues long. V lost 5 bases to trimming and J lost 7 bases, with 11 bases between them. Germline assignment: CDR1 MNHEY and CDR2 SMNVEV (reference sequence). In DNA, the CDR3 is TGTGCCAGCAGTGGCGGGGACAGGACCCAGTACTTC. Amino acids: CASSGGDRTQYF.

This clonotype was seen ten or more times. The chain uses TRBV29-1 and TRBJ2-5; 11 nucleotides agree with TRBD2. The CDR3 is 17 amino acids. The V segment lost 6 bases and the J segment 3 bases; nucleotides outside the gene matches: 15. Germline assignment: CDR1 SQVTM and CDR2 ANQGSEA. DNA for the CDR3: TGCAGCGTCGGAAGACTAGCGGGAATGAGCACAGAAGAGACCCAGTACTTC. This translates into CSVGRLAGMSTEETQYF. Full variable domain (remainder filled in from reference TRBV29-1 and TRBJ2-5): SAVISQKPSRDICQRGTSLTIQCQVDSQVTMMFWYRQQPGQSLTLIATANQGSEATYESGFVIDKFPISRPNLTFSTLTVSNMSPEDSSIYLCSVGRLAGMSTEETQYFGPGTRLLVL.

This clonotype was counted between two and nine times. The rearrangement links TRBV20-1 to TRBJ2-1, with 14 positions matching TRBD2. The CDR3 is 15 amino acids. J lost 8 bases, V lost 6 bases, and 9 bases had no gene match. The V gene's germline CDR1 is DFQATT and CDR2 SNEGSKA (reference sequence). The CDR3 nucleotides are TGCAGTGCACACGCCGGGACTAGCGGGAGCGATGAGCAGTTCTTC. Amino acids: CSAHAGTSGSDEQFF.

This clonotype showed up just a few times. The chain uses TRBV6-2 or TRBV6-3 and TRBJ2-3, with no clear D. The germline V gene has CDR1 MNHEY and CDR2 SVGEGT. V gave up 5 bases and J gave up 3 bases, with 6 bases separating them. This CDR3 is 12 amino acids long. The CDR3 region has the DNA TGTGCCAGCAGTAAACGGACAGATACGCAGTATTTT. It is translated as CASSKRTDTQYF.

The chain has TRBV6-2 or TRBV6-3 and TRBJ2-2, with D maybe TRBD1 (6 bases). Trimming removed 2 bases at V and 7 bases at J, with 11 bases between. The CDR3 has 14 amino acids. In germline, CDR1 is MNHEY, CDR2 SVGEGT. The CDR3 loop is CASSYTRGGGELFF. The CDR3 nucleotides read TGTGCCAGCAGTTACACCAGGGGTGGCGGGGAGCTGTTTTTT.

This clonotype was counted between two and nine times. The DNA for the CDR3 is TGTGCCAGCAGCTTAGGGGGAACTACCGGCACAGATACGCAGTATTTT. The encoded protein is CASSLGGTTGTDTQYF. The chain uses TRBV7-2 and TRBJ2-3; D is unclear. Trimming left V 1 base short and J 1 base short, with 12 bases between. CDR1 is SGHTA, CDR2 FQGNSA, per germline. This CDR3 has 16 amino acids.

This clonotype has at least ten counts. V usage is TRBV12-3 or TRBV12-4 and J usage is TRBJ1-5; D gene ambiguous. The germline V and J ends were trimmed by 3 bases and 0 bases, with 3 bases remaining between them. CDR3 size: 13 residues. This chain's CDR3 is CASSFGSNQPQHF. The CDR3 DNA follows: TGTGCCAGCAGTTTTGGTAGCAATCAGCCCCAGCATTTT.

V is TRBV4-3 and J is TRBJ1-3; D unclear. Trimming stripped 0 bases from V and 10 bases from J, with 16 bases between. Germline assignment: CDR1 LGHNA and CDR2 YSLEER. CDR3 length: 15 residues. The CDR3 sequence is CASSQDRRLLGTIYF. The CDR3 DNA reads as TGCGCCAGCAGCCAAGATCGACGACTCCTTGGGACCATATATTTT.

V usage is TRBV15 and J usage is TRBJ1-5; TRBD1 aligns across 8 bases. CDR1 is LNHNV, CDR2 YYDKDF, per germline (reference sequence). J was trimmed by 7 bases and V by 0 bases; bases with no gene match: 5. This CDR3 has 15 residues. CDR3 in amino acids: CATSREGQGVQPQHF. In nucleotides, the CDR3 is TGTGCCACCAGCAGAGAAGGACAGGGAGTCCAGCCCCAGCATTTT.

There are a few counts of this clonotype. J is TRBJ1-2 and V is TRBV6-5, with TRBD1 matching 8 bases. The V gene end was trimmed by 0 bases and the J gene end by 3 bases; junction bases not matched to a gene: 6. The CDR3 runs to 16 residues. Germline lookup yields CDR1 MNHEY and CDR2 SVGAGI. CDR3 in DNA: TGTGCCAGCAGTTACTCGAGGGCAGGGGGCGACTATGGCTACACCTTC. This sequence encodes CASSYSRAGGDYGYTF.

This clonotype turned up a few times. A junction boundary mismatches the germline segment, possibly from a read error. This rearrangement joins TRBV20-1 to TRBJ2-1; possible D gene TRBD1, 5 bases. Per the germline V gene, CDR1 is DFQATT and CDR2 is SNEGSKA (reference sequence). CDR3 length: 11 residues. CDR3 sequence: CSARDSGAPLF. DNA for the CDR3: TGCAGTGCTAGAGATTCTGGGGCCCCCCTCTTC.

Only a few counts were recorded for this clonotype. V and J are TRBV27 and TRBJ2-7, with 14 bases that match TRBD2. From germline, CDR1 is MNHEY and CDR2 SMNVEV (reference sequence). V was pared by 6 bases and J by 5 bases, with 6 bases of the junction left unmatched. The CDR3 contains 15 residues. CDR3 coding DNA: TGTGCCAGCAGATTTGGACTAGCGGGAGGCCACGAGCAGTACTTC. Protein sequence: CASRFGLAGGHEQYF.

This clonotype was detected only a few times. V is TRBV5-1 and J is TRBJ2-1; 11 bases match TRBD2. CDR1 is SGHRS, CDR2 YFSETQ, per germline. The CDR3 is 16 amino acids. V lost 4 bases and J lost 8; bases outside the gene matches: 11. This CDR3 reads CASSRSTSGSLDEQFF. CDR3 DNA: TGCGCCAGCAGCCGCTCCACTAGCGGGAGTCTAGATGAGCAGTTCTTC.

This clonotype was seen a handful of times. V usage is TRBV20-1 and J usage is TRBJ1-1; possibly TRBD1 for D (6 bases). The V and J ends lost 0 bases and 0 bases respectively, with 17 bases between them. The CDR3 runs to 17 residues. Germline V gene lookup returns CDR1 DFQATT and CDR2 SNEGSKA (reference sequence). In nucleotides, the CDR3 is TGCAGTGCTAGAGATTGGTACCGGACAGCTATGAACACTGAAGCTTTCTTT. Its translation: CSARDWYRTAMNTEAFF.

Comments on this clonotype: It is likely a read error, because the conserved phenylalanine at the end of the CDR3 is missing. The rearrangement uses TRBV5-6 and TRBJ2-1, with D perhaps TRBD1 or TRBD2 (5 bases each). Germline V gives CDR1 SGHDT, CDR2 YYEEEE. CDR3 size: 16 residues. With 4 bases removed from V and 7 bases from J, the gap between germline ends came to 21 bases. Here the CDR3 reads CASSRVRGGLANEQFV. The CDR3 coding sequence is TGTGCCAGCAGCCGTGTACGGGGCGGACTTGCGAATGAGCAGTTCGTC.

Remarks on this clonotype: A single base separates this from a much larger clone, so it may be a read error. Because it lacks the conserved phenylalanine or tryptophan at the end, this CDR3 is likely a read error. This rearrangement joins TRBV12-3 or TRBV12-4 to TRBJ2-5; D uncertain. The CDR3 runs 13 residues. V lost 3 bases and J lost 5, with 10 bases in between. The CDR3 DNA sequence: TGTGCCAGCAGTTTGGGCATGCGCGAGACCCAGTACTGC. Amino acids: CASSLGMRETQYC.

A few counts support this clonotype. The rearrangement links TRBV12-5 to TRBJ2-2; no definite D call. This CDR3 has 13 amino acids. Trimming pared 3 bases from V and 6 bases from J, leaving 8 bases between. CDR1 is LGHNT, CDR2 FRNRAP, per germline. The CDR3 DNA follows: TGTGCTAGTGGTTTAGGACGGTCCGGGGAGCTGTTTTTT. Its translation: CASGLGRSGELFF.

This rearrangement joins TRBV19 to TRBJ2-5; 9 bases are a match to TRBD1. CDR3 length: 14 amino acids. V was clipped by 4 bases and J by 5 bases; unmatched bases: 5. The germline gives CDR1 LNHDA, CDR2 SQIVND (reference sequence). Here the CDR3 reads CASSTGTGLETQYF. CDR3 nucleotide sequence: TGTGCCAGTAGTACGGGGACAGGGTTGGAGACCCAGTACTTC.

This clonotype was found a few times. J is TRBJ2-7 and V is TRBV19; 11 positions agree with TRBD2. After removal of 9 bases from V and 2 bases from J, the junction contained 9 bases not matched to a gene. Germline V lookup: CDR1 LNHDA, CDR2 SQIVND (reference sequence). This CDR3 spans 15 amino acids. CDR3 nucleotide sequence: TGTGCCAGCCGAATACTAGCGGGAGAGGCCTACGAGCAGTACTTC. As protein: CASRILAGEAYEQYF.

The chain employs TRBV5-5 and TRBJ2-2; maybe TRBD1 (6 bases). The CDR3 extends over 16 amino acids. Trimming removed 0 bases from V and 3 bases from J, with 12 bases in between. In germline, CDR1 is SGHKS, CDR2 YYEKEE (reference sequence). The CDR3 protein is CASSLDRGWDTGELFF. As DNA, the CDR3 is TGTGCCAGCAGCTTGGATAGGGGGTGGGACACCGGGGAGCTGTTTTTT. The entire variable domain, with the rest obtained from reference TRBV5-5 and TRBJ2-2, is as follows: DAGVTQSPTHLIKTRGQQVTLRCSPISGHKSVSWYQQVLGQGPQFIFQYYEKEERGRGNFPDRFSARQFPNYSSELNVNALLLGDSALYLCASSLDRGWDTGELFFGEGSRLTVL.

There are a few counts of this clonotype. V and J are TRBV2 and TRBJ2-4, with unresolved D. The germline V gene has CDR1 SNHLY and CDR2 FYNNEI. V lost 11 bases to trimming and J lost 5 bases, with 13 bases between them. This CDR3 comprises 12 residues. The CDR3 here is CAGSQWENIQYF. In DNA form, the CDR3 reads TGTGCCGGATCTCAGTGGGAAAACATTCAGTACTTC.

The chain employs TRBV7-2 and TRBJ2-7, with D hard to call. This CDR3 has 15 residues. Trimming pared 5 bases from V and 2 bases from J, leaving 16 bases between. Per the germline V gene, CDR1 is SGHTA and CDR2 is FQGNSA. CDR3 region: CASSGRRLPPYEQYF. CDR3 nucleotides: TGTGCCAGCAGCGGACGGCGTTTACCTCCCTACGAGCAGTACTTC. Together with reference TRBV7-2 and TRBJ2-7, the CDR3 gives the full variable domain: GAGVSQSPSNKVTEKGKDVELRCDPISGHTALYWYRQSLGQGLEFLIYFQGNSAPDKSGLPSDRFSAERTGGSVSTLTIQRTQQEDSAVYLCASSGRRLPPYEQYFGPGTRLTVT.